This TCR beta chain was observed in a study of siplizumab effects on memory and regulatory T cells (dated by TCRdb to about 2019). Describing the broader study: The study examined how the anti-CD2 antibody siplizumab affects alloreactive T-cell subsets in allogeneic mixed lymphocyte reactions built from human PBMCs.

Paper-wide results and their limitations: Unstimulated naive T cells appeared more diverse than memory T cells, and naive cells seemed to contribute substantially to the alloresponse. About 80-96% of proliferating CD4+ or CD8+ clones could not be given a naive or memory phenotype. The cumulative frequency of alloreactive sequences traceable to unstimulated CD4+ memory T cells was significantly reduced by siplizumab. Among mappable alloreactive CD4+ clones, the Treg-derived fraction averaged 68.8% with siplizumab versus roughly 29% in control reactions. The suppressive function of proliferating Tregs from siplizumab cultures was not functionally confirmed. Because sequences below about 10^-5 frequency were poorly captured, only a minor fraction of alloreactive clones could be mapped to unstimulated subsets.

Reading from cysteine to phenylalanine, the CDR3 counts 15 amino acids. Only the CDR3 region is kept as DNA, spanning 45 bases read in frame from base 1. Relative to germline, V is 0 bases shorter and J is 1 base shorter, with 7 bases between their ends. Via the germline V gene, CDR1 is WSHSY and CDR2 SAAADI. TCRbeta CDR3 sequencing was performed on sorted unstimulated T cells and on proliferating T cells recovered from mixed lymphocyte reactions. Fresh whole blood from roughly ten HLA-typed healthy donors was used to isolate PBMCs. Library preparation employed the immunoSEQ multiplex PCR assay. The deep sequencing platform assayed about 10^5 TCR templates per sample. Genomic DNA extracted from sorted T cells was the material used for TCRbeta CDR3 sequencing. For the original study's pipeline: The R programming language was used for the clonal analysis of the TCRbeta CDR3 data. Comparing unstimulated samples against CFSE-low samples taken after the reaction was how alloreactive CD4+ and CD8+ clones were defined. Alloreactive CD4+ clones were assigned to regulatory or non-regulatory origin by matching sequences to sorted unstimulated Treg and non-Treg repertoires. Entries here come from immuneACCESS through TCRdb and include only in-frame sequences with V and J called. Some clones fail to appear in such tables; in the studies checked, an unresolved V gene covers under half of the shortfall, and the cause of the remainder is unknown. V and J calls and clone size are copied from that table; D and trimming were computed from the DNA. The sample records around 100,000 clones, 75% to 95% of which are singletons. The top ten clones comprise around 0.15% of the sample.

Turning to this clone: Its recognized antigen is unknown. No much larger clone is present one base from it, and per-base qualities are unavailable.

This clonotype originated in a human donor in good health. The sequenced sample consisted of CD4+ T cells sorted from blood. This chain joins TRBV10-2 to TRBJ2-1; a tentative D call is TRBD2 (5 bases match). CDR3 reads: CASSESGGSYNEQFF. At the DNA level, the sequence is TGCGCCAGCAGTGAGTCAGGCGGGTCCTACAATGAGCAGTTCTTC.